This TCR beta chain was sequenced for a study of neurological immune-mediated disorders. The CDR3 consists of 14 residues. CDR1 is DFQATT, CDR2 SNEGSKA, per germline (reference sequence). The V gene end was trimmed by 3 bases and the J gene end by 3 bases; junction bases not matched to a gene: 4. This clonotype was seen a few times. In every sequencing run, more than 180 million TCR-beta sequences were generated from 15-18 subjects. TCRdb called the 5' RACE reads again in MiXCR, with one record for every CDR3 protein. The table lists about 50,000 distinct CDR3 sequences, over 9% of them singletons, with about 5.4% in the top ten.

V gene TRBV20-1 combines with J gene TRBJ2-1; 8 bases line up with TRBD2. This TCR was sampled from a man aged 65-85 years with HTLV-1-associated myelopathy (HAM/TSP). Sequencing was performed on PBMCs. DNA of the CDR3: TGCAGTGCTAGGGAGGGACTAGACTACAATGAGCAGTTCTTC. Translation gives CSAREGLDYNEQFF.